The rows below give T cell receptor beta chains drawn from one sample of a study of blood T cell repertoires in COVID-19. Produced via immunoSEQ multiplex PCR; TCRdb's table is partial and in-frame only. Of more than 150,000 clones in the sample, 86% are singletons; the top ten hold 3.5% to 4.5%. Sequenced material: peripheral blood. Source of these receptors: a woman aged 70-85 years with acute or convalescent COVID-19. CDR3s include the opening cysteine and the closing phenylalanine or tryptophan. D genes are given only for firm matches. Size tells how often a clone was seen (once, few, many) or the class of an expanded clone, and some rows leave it out.

>TRBV28|NA|14|TRBD1|TRBJ1-2
TGTGCCAGCAGTTTCCGGACAGGGAGAGTTGGCTACACCTTC
CASSFRTGRVGYTF
>TRBV9|NA|17|TRBD2|TRBJ2-7
TGTGCCAGCAGCGTAGGCCCCACCGGGACTAGCGACGGGGAGCAGTACTTC
CASSVGPTGTSDGEQYF
>TRBV30|NA|11|NA|TRBJ1-6
TGTGCCTGGAGTAGCAATTCACCCCTCCACTTT
CAWSSNSPLHF
>TRBV19|NA|14|TRBD1|TRBJ2-5
TGTGCCAGTAGTCCAAGGGACAGCCAAGAGACCCAGTACTTC
CASSPRDSQETQYF
>TRBV7-2|once|15|NA|TRBJ1-3
TGTGCCAGCAGCTTAGTACAGGGTGGTGGAAACACCATATATTTT
CASSLVQGGGNTIYF
>TRBV7-9|NA|17|NA|TRBJ2-4
TGTGCCAGCAGCTTAGGTGAAGGGGGACCAGCCAAAAACATTCAGTACTTC
CASSLGEGGPAKNIQYF
>TRBV18|NA|15|TRBD1|TRBJ2-5
TGTGCCAGCTCACCGGGACAGGGGGCGCGGGAGACCCAGTACTTC
CASSPGQGARETQYF
>TRBV6-5|NA|14|TRBD1|TRBJ2-7
TGTGCCAGCAGCCCGACAGGGGGCCTCTACGAGCAGTACTTC
CASSPTGGLYEQYF
>TRBV9|NA|17|TRBD1|TRBJ2-1
TGTGCCAGCAGCGTAGGAAGAACGGGACAGAGAGGCAATGAGCAGTTCTTC
CASSVGRTGQRGNEQFF
>TRBV6-4|NA|13|NA|TRBJ1-1
TGTGCCAGCAGTAATGAGCTAAACACTGAAGCTTTCTTT
CASSNELNTEAFF
>TRBV19|NA|16|TRBD1|TRBJ1-5
TGTGCCAGTAGTATGGGGACAGGGTTTAGCAATCAGCCCCAGCATTTT
CASSMGTGFSNQPQHF
>TRBV15|NA|15|NA|TRBJ1-6
TGTGCCACCAGCAGAGACAGGGGATATAATTCACCCCTCCACTTT
CATSRDRGYNSPLHF
>TRBV6-1|NA|15|TRBD2|TRBJ2-1
TGTGCCAGCAGTGAACTAGCGGAATCCTACAATGAGCAGTTCTTC
CASSELAESYNEQFF
>TRBV19|NA|16|TRBD2|TRBJ2-1
TGTGCCAGTAGTCCCCAGGGACTAGCGGGAGTACGCGAGCAGTTCTTC
CASSPQGLAGVREQFF
>TRBV19|NA|17|TRBD1|TRBJ1-6
TGTGCCAGTAGTAAAATCAAGTTGACAGGGGCTAATTCACCCCTCCACTTT
CASSKIKLTGANSPLHF
>TRBV7-2|NA|18|TRBD2|TRBJ2-1
TGTGCCAGCAGCCTCCGGGGACTAGCGGAAAGCTCCTACAATGAGCAGTTCTTC
CASSLRGLAESSYNEQFF
>TRBV4-2|NA|16|TRBD2|TRBJ2-3
TGTGCCAGCAGCCACCGTAGCGGGGGGGCAGGGGATACGCAGTATTTT
CASSHRSGGAGDTQYF
>TRBV10-3|few|17|TRBD1|TRBJ2-2
TGTGCCATCAGTGATCCCAGGGGGCAGTGGAACACCGGGGAGCTGTTTTTT
CAISDPRGQWNTGELFF
>TRBV7-9|NA|13|NA|TRBJ1-1
TGTGCCAGCAGCCATCTGGGAGGCACTGAAGCTTTCTTT
CASSHLGGTEAFF
>TRBV6-2/TRBV6-3|NA|17|TRBD2|TRBJ2-1
TGTGCCAGCAGCCTAGTTACGGGGGGGGCTAGTCGCGATGAGCAGTTCTTC
CASSLVTGGASRDEQFF
>TRBV15|NA|16|NA|TRBJ2-1
TGTGCCACCAGCAGAGCCCAACTAGTAAGCTTGAATGAGCAGTTCTTC
CATSRAQLVSLNEQFF
>TRBV10-3|NA|17|TRBD2|TRBJ2-3
TGTGCCATCAGTGAGGCCCTAGCGGGGGGGCTCACAGATACGCAGTATTTT
CAISEALAGGLTDTQYF
>TRBV19|few|16|NA|TRBJ1-2
TGTGCCAGTAGTTTAGTACCGGGACAAACTAACTATGGCTACACCTTC
CASSLVPGQTNYGYTF
>TRBV11-3|NA|18|TRBD2|TRBJ2-2
TGTGCCAGCAGCTCTGGACTAGCGGGAGGGGCGAACACCGGGGAGCTGTTTTTT
CASSSGLAGGANTGELFF
>TRBV3-1/TRBV3-2|NA|15|NA|TRBJ1-4
TGTGCCAGCAGCGAGACCCCCGGGGTGGATGAAAAACTGTTTTTT
CASSETPGVDEKLFF